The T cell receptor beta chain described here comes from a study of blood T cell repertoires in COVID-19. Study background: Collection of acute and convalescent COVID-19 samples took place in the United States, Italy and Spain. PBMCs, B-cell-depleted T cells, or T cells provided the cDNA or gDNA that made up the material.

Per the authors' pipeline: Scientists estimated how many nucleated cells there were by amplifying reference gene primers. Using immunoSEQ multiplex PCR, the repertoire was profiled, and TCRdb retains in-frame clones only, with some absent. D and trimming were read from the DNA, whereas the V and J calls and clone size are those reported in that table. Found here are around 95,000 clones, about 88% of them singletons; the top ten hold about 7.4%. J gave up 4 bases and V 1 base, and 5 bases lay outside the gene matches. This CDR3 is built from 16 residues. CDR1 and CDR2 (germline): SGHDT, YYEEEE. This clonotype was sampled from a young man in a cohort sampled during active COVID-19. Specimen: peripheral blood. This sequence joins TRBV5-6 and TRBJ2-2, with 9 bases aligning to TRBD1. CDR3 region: CASSLTGTGLTGELFF. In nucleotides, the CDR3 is TGTGCCAGCAGCTTGACCGGGACAGGGCTCACCGGGGAGCTGTTTTTT.